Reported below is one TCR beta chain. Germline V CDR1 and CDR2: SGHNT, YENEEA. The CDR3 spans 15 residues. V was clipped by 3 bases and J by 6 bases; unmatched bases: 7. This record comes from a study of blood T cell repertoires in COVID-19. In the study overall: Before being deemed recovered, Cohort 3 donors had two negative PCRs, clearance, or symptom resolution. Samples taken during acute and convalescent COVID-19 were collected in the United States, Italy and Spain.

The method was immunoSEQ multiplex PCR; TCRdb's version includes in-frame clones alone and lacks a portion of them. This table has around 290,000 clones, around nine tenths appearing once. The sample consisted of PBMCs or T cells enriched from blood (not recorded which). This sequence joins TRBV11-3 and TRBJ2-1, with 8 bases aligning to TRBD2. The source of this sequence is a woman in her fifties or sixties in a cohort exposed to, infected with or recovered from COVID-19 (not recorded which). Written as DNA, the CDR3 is TGTGCCAGCAGCTTGTCCGGGGGGGCCCCCAATGAGCAGTTCTTC. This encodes CASSLSGGAPNEQFF.